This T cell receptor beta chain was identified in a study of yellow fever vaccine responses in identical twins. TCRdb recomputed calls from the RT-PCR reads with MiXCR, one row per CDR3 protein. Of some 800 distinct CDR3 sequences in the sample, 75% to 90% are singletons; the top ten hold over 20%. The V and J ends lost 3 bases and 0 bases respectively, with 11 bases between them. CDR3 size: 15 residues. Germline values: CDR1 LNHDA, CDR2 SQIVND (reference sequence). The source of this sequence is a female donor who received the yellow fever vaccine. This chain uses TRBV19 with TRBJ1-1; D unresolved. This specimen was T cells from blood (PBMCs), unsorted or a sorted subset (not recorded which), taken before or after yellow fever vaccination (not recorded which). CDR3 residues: CASSMAPGMNTEAFF. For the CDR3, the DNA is TGTGCCAGTAGTATGGCCCCAGGAATGAACACTGAAGCTTTCTTT.